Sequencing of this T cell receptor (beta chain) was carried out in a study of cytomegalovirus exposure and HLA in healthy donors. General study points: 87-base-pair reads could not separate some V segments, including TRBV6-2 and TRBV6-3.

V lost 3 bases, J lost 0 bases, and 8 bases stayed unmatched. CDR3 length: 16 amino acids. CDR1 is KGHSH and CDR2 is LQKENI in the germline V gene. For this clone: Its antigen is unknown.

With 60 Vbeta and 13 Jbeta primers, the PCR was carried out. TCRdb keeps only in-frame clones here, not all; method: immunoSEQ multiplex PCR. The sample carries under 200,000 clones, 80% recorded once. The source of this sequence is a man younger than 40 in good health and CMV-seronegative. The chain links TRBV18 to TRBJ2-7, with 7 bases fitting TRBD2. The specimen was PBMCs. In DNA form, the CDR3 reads TGTGCCAGCTCACCTGGTCGGGAGGCGCCCTCCTACGAGCAGTACTTC. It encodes CASSPGREAPSYEQYF.